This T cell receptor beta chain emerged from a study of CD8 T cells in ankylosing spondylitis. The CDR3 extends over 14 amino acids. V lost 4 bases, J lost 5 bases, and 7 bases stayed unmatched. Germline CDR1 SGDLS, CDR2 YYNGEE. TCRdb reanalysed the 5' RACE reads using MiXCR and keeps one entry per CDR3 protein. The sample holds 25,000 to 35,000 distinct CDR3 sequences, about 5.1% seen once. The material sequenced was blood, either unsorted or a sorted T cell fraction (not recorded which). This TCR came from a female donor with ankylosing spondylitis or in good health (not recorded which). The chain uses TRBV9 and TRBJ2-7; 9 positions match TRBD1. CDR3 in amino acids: CASSPRDRVNEQYF. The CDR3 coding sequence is TGTGCCAGCAGCCCCCGGGACAGGGTCAACGAGCAGTACTTC.